This T cell receptor beta chain was recovered during a study of T cell repertoires in cytomegalovirus infection. Across the study: Public TCR beta signatures provided an indication of both CMV infection and a matching HLA type. Findings and limits, study-wide: Dominating the ex vivo response were HLA-C-restricted CMV-specific TCR beta clonotypes. Individuals carrying CMV plus the relevant HLA were identified by cumulative frequency of public TCR beta families.

TCRdb re-derived calls from the reads in MiXCR, one entry per CDR3 protein. This sample carries around 130,000 distinct CDR3 sequences, approximately 9.2% of them seen once, and the ten largest clones take around 10%. There are many counts of this clonotype. Antigen unknown. The germline V gene encodes CDR1 SEHNR and CDR2 FQNEAQ (reference sequence). The trim removed 3 bases at V and 5 bases at J, leaving 3 bases unmatched. The CDR3 is 14 residues long. The specimen was PBMCs. This TCR was recovered from a human donor in good health (CMV status not recorded). Some clones in this sample may be carry-over from other donors' samples. V is TRBV7-9 and J is TRBJ2-5, with 10 bases that match TRBD1. The CDR3, as DNA: TGTGCCAGCAGCTTCTTGACAGGGGGCGAGACCCAGTACTTC. It yields the protein CASSFLTGGETQYF.